Below are 28 T cell receptor beta chains sequenced from a single sample in a study of blood T cell repertoires in COVID-19. Profiled with immunoSEQ multiplex PCR; TCRdb holds only in-frame clones, not every one. Of about 130,000 clones listed, 85% were seen once; the top ten hold 6.6%. Specimen: peripheral blood. The receptor source for this set is an older man with active or convalescent COVID-19.

This rearrangement joins TRBV27 to TRBJ2-7; possibly TRBD2 for D (5 bases). Looked up from germline, CDR1 is MNHEY and CDR2 is SMNVEV (reference sequence). V was clipped by 6 bases and J by 3 bases, with 12 bases between them. The CDR3 has 13 residues. The CDR3, as DNA: TGTGCCAGCAGCTCCCGGGGTATCTACGAGCAGTACTTC. This codes for CASSSRGIYEQYF.

This rearrangement joins TRBV7-3 to TRBJ2-1; perhaps TRBD2 as D (7 bases). CDR1 is SGHTA and CDR2 is FQGTGA in the germline V gene. V lost 5 bases and J lost 9, with 20 bases in between. This CDR3 contains 15 residues. CDR3 sequence (DNA): TGTGCCAGCAGCCCAGGCCCCGGGGGGCAGGGTGAGCAGTTCTTC. This codes for CASSPGPGGQGEQFF.

This rearrangement joins TRBV6-5 to TRBJ2-1; D might be TRBD2 (7 bases). V was trimmed by 2 bases and J by 6 bases, leaving 14 bases between them. The CDR3 spans 15 residues. Germline V gives CDR1 MNHEY, CDR2 SVGAGI. The CDR3 loop is CASSYRGGTFNEQFF. The CDR3 region has the DNA TGTGCCAGCAGTTACAGGGGGGGCACTTTCAATGAGCAGTTCTTC.

The J gene is TRBJ2-7, the V gene TRBV18; D is ambiguous. The germline gives CDR1 KGHSH, CDR2 LQKENI. This CDR3 spans 12 amino acids. Trimming removed 6 bases from V and 2 bases from J, with 8 bases in between. The CDR3 DNA reads as TGTGCCAGCTCCCAGGAAGCCTACGAGCAGTACTTC. This gives the protein CASSQEAYEQYF.

On this clone: At one boundary the junction diverges from the germline segment, which might be a read error. The rearrangement links TRBV29-1 to TRBJ2-5; D uncertain. Germline values: CDR1 SQVTM, CDR2 ANQGSEA. The CDR3 consists of 11 residues. The CDR3: CSVVRKEAQYF. The CDR3, as DNA: TGCAGCGTTGTCAGAAAAGAGGCCCAGTACTTC.

The genes are TRBV5-8 and TRBJ2-5; 8 bases fit TRBD2. Germline CDR1 reads SGHTS; CDR2 reads YDEGEE. V lost 3 bases and J lost 2; bases outside the gene matches: 6. This CDR3 spans 15 amino acids. CDR3 coding DNA: TGTGCCAGCAGCTATTGGGGCGGGAGGCAAGAGACCCAGTACTTC. It encodes CASSYWGGRQETQYF.

The chain combines TRBV7-7 with TRBJ2-2, with 11 nucleotides matching TRBD2. From germline, CDR1 is SSHAT and CDR2 FNYEAQ (reference sequence). V lost 0 bases, J lost 4 bases, and 13 bases stayed unmatched. This CDR3 contains 20 residues. CDR3 protein: CASSLAPFPLAGVGTGELFF. The CDR3 DNA reads as TGTGCCAGCAGCTTAGCGCCGTTCCCACTAGCGGGAGTTGGCACCGGGGAGCTGTTTTTT.

The V and J genes are TRBV6-6 and TRBJ2-1; D unresolved. Trimming left V 4 bases short and J 0 bases short, with 10 bases between. This CDR3 is 15 amino acids long. The germline V gene has CDR1 MNHNY and CDR2 SVGAGI (reference sequence). The DNA for the CDR3 is TGTGCCAGCAGTTCAGACACGAGCTCCTACAATGAGCAGTTCTTC. This codes for CASSSDTSSYNEQFF.

The chain has TRBV21-1 and TRBJ2-7; the table's D call of TRBD2 was not tested on the DNA. TRBV21-1 is a pseudogene segment. The CDR3 is made up of 19 amino acids. The CDR3 region is CASSKAGGRAGPGSYEQYF. In DNA, the CDR3 is TGTGCCAGCAGCAAAGCCGGAGGGAGGGCCGGTCCGGGCTCCTACGAGCAGTACTTC.

In this sample, this clone turned up once. This rearrangement joins TRBV7-6 to TRBJ2-2; 9 bases fit TRBD1. This CDR3 comprises 16 residues. V dropped 5 bases and J dropped 6; count of bases not matched to a gene: 10. In germline, CDR1 is SGHVS, CDR2 FNYEAQ. The CDR3 loop reads CASSPDPGQGPGELFF. The CDR3, as DNA: TGTGCCAGCAGCCCCGACCCGGGACAGGGTCCCGGGGAGCTGTTTTTT.

The CDR3 region has the DNA TGCGCCAGCAGTAGGAGCCAAGAGACCCAGTACTTC. Protein sequence: CASSRSQETQYF. The chain links TRBV5-1 to TRBJ2-5; the D is unclear. The ends were cut back, 5 bases at V and 1 base at J, with 6 bases in the middle. The CDR3 is 12 residues long. Germline CDR1 and CDR2: SGHRS and YFSETQ.

This sequence joins TRBV7-6 and TRBJ1-5, with a weak D call TRBD1 (5 bases). CDR1 SGHVS and CDR2 FNYEAQ come from the germline V gene. The CDR3 sequence is 17 residues long. The V and J ends lost 1 base and 2 bases respectively, with 15 bases between them. In DNA form, the CDR3 reads TGTGCCAGCAGCTTAGGGGGATCGACAGTGGGCAATCAGCCCCAGCATTTT. This sequence encodes CASSLGGSTVGNQPQHF.

Comment on this clone: The identical CDR3 is also encoded by other nucleotide sequences in the sample. The chain couples TRBV27 to TRBJ1-2, with a weak D call TRBD1 (6 bases). The CDR3 sequence is 13 residues long. In germline, CDR1 is MNHEY, CDR2 SMNVEV (reference sequence). V gave up 3 bases and J gave up 3 bases, with 8 bases separating them. CDR3 sequence: CASSLDRDYGYTF. The CDR3 nucleotides are TGTGCCAGCAGTTTGGACAGAGACTATGGCTACACCTTC.

The chain couples TRBV15 to TRBJ1-2, with unresolved D. CDR1 and CDR2 (germline): LNHNV, YYDKDF (reference sequence). CDR3 length: 14 residues. Trimming cost V 0 bases and J 4 bases, with 9 bases left between them. The CDR3 nucleotides read TGTGCCACCAGCAGAGACAGGCCCATCTATGGCTACACCTTC. Translating gives CATSRDRPIYGYTF.

The rearrangement uses TRBV27 and TRBJ1-4; 9 positions agree with TRBD1. There are 14 residues in the CDR3. Germline trimming cut 6 bases from V and 10 bases from J; bases unmatched to any gene: 9. CDR1 and CDR2 from the germline V gene are MNHEY and SMNVEV (reference sequence). The DNA for the CDR3 is TGTGCCAGCAGAAAACAGGGGGCCGAGGGAAAACTGTTTTTT. Its translation is CASRKQGAEGKLFF.

The chain couples TRBV5-8 to TRBJ1-6, with TRBD1 matching over 7 bases. Germline lookup yields CDR1 SGHTS and CDR2 YDEGEE. With V trimmed by 3 bases and J by 8 bases, 8 bases remained unmatched. CDR3 length: 15 residues. The CDR3, as DNA: TGTGCCAGCAGCTCCAGGGGGAAAAGGGATTCACCCCTCCACTTT. It is translated as CASSSRGKRDSPLHF. Together with reference TRBV5-8 and TRBJ1-6, the CDR3 gives the full variable domain: EAGVTQSPTHLIKTRGQQATLRCSPISGHTSVYWYQQALGLGLQFLLWYDEGEERNRGNFPPRFSGRQFPNYSSELNVNALELEDSALYLCASSSRGKRDSPLHFGNGTRLTVT.

This clone was observed a handful of times. The chain has TRBV29-1 and TRBJ2-5, with D possibly TRBD2 on 6 matching bases. V dropped 4 bases and J dropped 2 bases, with 14 bases sitting between them. Germline V CDR1 and CDR2: SQVTM, ANQGSEA. The CDR3 spans 14 residues. CDR3 nucleotide sequence: TGCAGCGTTGCTCGTAGGGGAGGACAAGAGACCCAGTACTTC. It codes for CSVARRGGQETQYF.

The V call is TRBV6-6, the J call TRBJ1-3; no definite D call. This CDR3 has 16 residues. Germline values: CDR1 MNHNY, CDR2 SVGAGI (reference sequence). Trimming removed 0 bases at V and 0 bases at J, with 9 bases between. The DNA of the CDR3 is TGTGCCAGCAGTTACTCGAAGTCCTACTCTGGAAACACCATATATTTT. This translates into CASSYSKSYSGNTIYF.

This chain joins TRBV7-6 and TRBJ2-5, with 8 bases fitting TRBD1. Germline V CDR1 and CDR2: SGHVS, FNYEAQ. Trimming removed 5 bases from V and 4 bases from J; junction bases left unmatched: 9. The CDR3 loop spans 15 amino acids. CDR3 sequence (DNA): TGTGCCAGCAGCCTAGAACAGGGGGTGGGAGAGACCCAGTACTTC. It codes for CASSLEQGVGETQYF.

Only a few counts were recorded for this clone. Germline and junction disagree at one end, which may indicate a read error. This chain uses TRBV5-6 with TRBJ2-1, with TRBD2 identical over 8 bases. The CDR3 has 15 amino acids. Germline loops: CDR1 SGHDT, CDR2 YYEEEE. The CDR3 loop reads CASNLGLAGYNEQFF. The CDR3 region has the DNA TGTGCCAGCAACTTGGGCCTAGCGGGCTACAATGAGCAGTTCTTC.

This clone was detected only a few times. V usage is TRBV7-9 and J usage is TRBJ2-1; tentatively, D is TRBD1 (6 bases). CDR3 length: 16 amino acids. The V and J ends lost 1 base and 9 bases respectively, with 19 bases between them. Germline CDR1 SEHNR, CDR2 FQNEAQ (reference sequence). In nucleotides, the CDR3 is TGTGCCAGCAGCTTAGGTGGGACAAGCTGGGTCAGTGAGCAGTTCTTC. Its translation is CASSLGGTSWVSEQFF. The full variable domain, in which reference TRBV7-9 and TRBJ2-1 provide the parts outside the CDR3, is DTGVSQNPRHKITKRGQNVTFRCDPISEHNRLYWYRQTLGQGPEFLTYFQNEAQLEKSRLLSDRFSAERPKGSFSTLEIQRTEQGDSAMYLCASSLGGTSWVSEQFFGPGTRLTVL.

This rearrangement joins TRBV5-1 to TRBJ1-5, with a possible D match to TRBD1 (5 bases). CDR1 and CDR2 (germline): SGHRS, YFSETQ. Deletions cut 2 bases from V and 3 bases from J, with 9 bases between. CDR3 length: 14 amino acids. DNA of the CDR3: TGCGCCAGCAGCTTCGGGGGGGACAATCAGCCCCAGCATTTT. It is translated as CASSFGGDNQPQHF.

The V gene is TRBV9, the J gene TRBJ1-6; 9 bases fit TRBD1. The V and J ends lost 0 bases and 7 bases, in that order; junction bases with no gene match: 2. The CDR3 loop spans 15 amino acids. Germline V lookup: CDR1 SGDLS, CDR2 YYNGEE. In DNA, the CDR3 is TGTGCCAGCAGCGTAGCTACAGGGGGCAATTCACCCCTCCACTTT. Amino acid sequence: CASSVATGGNSPLHF.

The chain joins TRBV3-1 (or the pseudogene TRBV3-2) to TRBJ2-5, with TRBD2 identical over 12 bases. V lost 1 base to trimming and J lost 2 bases; unmatched junction nucleotides: 11. The CDR3 consists of 19 residues. The germline V gene encodes CDR1 LGHDT and CDR2 YNNKEL (reference sequence). CDR3: CASSQAALGLAGTQETQYF. The CDR3 nucleotides read TGTGCCAGCAGCCAAGCCGCCCTTGGACTAGCGGGGACGCAAGAGACCCAGTACTTC.

With regard to this clone: Its ends do not fully match the called genes, so a read error is possible. The CDR3 spells CASSYTGTGEEIF. The CDR3 DNA follows: TGTGCCAGCAGTTACACCGGGACAGGGGAAGAGATCTTC. The V and J genes are TRBV6-5 and TRBJ2-1; TRBD1 matches 10 bases. Germline V gene lookup returns CDR1 MNHEY and CDR2 SVGAGI. The CDR3 runs to 13 residues.

This chain joins TRBV6-1 and TRBJ1-5; D not resolved. The CDR3 spans 15 residues. V lost 3 bases and J lost 4, with 13 bases in between. Germline CDR1 MNHNS, CDR2 SASEGT. This CDR3 is CASSELAGGNQPQHF. The CDR3 bases are TGTGCCAGCAGTGAGCTGGCAGGAGGTAATCAGCCCCAGCATTTT.

This rearrangement joins TRBV19 to TRBJ1-4; D possibly corresponds to TRBD1 (6 bases). Trimming stripped 4 bases from V and 3 bases from J, with 15 bases between. Germline loops: CDR1 LNHDA, CDR2 SQIVND (reference sequence). The CDR3 is made up of 16 amino acids. The CDR3 sequence is CASSTSGERSNEKLFF. The CDR3 DNA reads TGTGCCAGTAGTACTTCAGGGGAGCGGTCTAATGAAAAACTGTTTTTT.

The chain carries TRBV4-3 and TRBJ1-4; D perhaps matches TRBD1 (6 bases). This CDR3 comprises 15 residues. V shed 1 base and J shed 0 bases, with 6 bases lying between them. Germline values: CDR1 LGHNA, CDR2 YSLEER. The CDR3: CASSQGTATNEKLFF. In DNA form, the CDR3 reads TGCGCCAGCAGCCAAGGGACAGCAACTAATGAAAAACTGTTTTTT.